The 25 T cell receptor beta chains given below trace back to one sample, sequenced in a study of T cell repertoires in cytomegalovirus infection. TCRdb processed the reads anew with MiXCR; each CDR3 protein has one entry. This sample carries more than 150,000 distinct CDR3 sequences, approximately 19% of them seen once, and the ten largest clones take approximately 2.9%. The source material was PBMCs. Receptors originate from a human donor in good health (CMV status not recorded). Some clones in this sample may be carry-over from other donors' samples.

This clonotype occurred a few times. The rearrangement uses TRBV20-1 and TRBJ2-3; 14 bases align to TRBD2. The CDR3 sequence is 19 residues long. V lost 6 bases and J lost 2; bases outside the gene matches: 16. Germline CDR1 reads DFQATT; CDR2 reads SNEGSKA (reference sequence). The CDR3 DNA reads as TGCAGTGCAAACATCGGGGGGACTAGCGGGAGCCTAGTCACAGATACGCAGTATTTT. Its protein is CSANIGGTSGSLVTDTQYF.

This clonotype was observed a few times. In DNA form, the CDR3 reads TGTGCCAGCAGTGATCCGGGCCCGCCCTATGGCTACACCTTC. It yields the protein CASSDPGPPYGYTF. V is TRBV2 and J is TRBJ1-2; D is undetermined. Germline V gene lookup returns CDR1 SNHLY and CDR2 FYNNEI. The CDR3 spans 14 residues. Trimming pared 3 bases from V and 4 bases from J, leaving 12 bases between.

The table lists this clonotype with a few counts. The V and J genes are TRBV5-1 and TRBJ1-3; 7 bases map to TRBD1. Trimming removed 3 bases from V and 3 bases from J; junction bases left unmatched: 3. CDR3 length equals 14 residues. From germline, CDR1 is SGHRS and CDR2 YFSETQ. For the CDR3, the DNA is TGCGCCAGCAGCTCCGGGACAGATGGAAACACCATATATTTT. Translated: CASSSGTDGNTIYF.

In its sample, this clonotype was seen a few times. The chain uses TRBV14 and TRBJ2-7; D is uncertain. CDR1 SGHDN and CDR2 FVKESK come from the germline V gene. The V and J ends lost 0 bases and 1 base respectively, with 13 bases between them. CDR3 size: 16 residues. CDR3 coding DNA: TGTGCCAGCAGCCAAGATGAGGCATCCTTTTCCTACGAGCAGTACTTC. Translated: CASSQDEASFSYEQYF.

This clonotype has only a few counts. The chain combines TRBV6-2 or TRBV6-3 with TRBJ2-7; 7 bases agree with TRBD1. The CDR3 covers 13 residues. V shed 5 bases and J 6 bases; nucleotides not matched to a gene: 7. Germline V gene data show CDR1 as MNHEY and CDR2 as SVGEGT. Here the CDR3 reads CASSPNRGGEQYF. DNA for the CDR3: TGTGCCAGCAGTCCTAACAGGGGCGGCGAGCAGTACTTC.

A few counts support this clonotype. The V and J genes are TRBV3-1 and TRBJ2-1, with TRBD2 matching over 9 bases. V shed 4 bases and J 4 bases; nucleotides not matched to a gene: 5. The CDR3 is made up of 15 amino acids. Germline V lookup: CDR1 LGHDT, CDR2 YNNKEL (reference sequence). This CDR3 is CASSPRRGGYNEQFF. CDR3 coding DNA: TGTGCCAGCAGCCCGAGGCGGGGGGGTTACAATGAGCAGTTCTTC.

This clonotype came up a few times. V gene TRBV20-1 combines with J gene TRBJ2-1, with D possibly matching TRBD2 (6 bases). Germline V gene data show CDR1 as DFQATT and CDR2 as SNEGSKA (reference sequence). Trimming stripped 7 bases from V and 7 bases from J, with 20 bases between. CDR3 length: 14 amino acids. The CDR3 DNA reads TGCAGTGTTCACCTTAGCGGCCGTGAGAATGAGCAGTTCTTC. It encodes CSVHLSGRENEQFF.

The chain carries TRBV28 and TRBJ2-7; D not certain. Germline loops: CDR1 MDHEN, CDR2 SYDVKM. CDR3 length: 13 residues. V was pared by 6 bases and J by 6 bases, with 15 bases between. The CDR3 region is CASSSPGAAEQYF. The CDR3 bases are TGTGCCAGCAGCTCCCCCGGCGCGGCCGAGCAGTACTTC. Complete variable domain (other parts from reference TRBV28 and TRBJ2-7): DVKVTQSSRYLVKRTGEKVFLECVQDMDHENMFWYRQDPGLGLRLIYFSYDVKMKEKGDIPEGYSVSREKKERFSLILESASTNQTSMYLCASSSPGAAEQYFGPGTRLTVT.

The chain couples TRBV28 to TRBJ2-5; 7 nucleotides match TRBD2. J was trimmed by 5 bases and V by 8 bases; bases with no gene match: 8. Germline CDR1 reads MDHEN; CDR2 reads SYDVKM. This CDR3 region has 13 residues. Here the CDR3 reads CASVGRGVETQYF. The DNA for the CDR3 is TGTGCCAGCGTAGGGAGGGGCGTGGAGACCCAGTACTTC.

Here the CDR3 DNA reads TGTGCCAGCAGCTTAGGTAGTTGGACTGAAGCTTTCTTT. It encodes CASSLGSWTEAFF. The rearrangement joins TRBV11-3 to TRBJ1-1, with D unclear. The V gene's germline CDR1 is SGHNT and CDR2 YENEEA. V lost 1 base, J lost 5 bases, and 8 bases lay in between. The CDR3 runs 13 residues.

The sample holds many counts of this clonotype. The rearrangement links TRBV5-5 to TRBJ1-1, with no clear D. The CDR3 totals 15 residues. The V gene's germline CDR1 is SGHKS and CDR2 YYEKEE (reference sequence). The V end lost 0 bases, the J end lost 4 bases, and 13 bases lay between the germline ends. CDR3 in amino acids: CASSLEAGRGTEAFF. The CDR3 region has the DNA TGTGCCAGCAGCTTGGAAGCAGGACGGGGCACTGAAGCTTTCTTT.

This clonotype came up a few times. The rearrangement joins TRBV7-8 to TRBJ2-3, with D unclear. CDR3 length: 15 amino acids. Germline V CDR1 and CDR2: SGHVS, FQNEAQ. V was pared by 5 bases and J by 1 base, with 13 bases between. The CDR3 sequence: CASSPRVAGTDTQYF. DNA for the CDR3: TGTGCCAGCAGCCCTCGGGTTGCAGGCACAGATACGCAGTATTTT.

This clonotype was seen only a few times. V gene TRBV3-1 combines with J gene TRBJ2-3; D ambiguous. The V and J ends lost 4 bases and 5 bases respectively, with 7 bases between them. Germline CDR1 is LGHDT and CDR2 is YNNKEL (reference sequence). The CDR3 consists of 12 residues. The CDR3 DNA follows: TGTGCCAGCAGCCGACGAGGAGATACGCAGTATTTT. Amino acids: CASSRRGDTQYF.

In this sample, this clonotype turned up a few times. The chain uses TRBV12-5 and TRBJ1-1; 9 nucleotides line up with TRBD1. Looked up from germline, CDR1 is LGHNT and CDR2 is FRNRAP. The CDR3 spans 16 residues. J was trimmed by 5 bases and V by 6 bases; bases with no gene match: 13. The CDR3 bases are TGTGCTAGTGGAACGAATTACAGGGGGCCGGGGACTGAAGCTTTCTTT. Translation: CASGTNYRGPGTEAFF.

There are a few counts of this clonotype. CDR3 protein: CSARRRGRVYGYTF. DNA for the CDR3: TGCAGTGCTAGGAGGAGGGGCAGAGTCTATGGCTACACCTTC. This chain links TRBV20-1 with TRBJ1-2; D is perhaps TRBD1 (5 bases). This CDR3 region has 14 residues. With 3 bases removed from V and 4 bases from J, the gap between germline ends came to 15 bases. Germline assignment: CDR1 DFQATT and CDR2 SNEGSKA (reference sequence).

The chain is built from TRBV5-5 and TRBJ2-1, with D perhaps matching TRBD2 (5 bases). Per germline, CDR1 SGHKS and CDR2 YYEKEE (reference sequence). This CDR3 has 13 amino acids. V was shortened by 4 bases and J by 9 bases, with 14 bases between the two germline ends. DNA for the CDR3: TGTGCCAGCAGCCGAGGGTCCGAGAGTGAGCAGTTCTTC. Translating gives CASSRGSESEQFF. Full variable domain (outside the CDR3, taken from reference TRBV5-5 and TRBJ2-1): DAGVTQSPTHLIKTRGQQVTLRCSPISGHKSVSWYQQVLGQGPQFIFQYYEKEERGRGNFPDRFSARQFPNYSSELNVNALLLGDSALYLCASSRGSESEQFFGPGTRLTVL.

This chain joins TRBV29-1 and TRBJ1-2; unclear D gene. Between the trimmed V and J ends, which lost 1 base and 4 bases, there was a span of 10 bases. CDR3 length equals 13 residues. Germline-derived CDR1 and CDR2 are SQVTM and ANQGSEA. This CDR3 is CSVEVGPVYGYTF. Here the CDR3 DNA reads TGCAGCGTTGAAGTAGGGCCTGTCTATGGCTACACCTTC.

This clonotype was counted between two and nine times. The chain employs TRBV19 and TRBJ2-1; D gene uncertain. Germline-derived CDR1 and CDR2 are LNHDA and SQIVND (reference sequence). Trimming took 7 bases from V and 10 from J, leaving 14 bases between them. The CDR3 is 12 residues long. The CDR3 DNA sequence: TGTGCCAGTATATCAGCGAGACGGGAGCAGTTCTTC. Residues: CASISARREQFF.

As DNA, the CDR3 is TGTGCCAGCAGCCCTAGTAGCGGGGGAGATACGCAGTATTTT. Translating gives CASSPSSGGDTQYF. The chain joins TRBV6-5 to TRBJ2-3; 9 positions agree with TRBD2. Per the germline V gene, CDR1 is MNHEY and CDR2 is SVGAGI. This CDR3 comprises 14 residues. V gave up 6 bases and J gave up 5 bases; unmatched junction bases: 6.

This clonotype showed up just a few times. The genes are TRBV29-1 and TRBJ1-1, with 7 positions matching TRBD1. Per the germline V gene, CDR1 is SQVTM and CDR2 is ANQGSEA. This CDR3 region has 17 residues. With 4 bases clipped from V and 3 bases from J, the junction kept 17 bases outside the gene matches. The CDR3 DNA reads TGCAGCGTTGCCCCGTCGACAGGGTTCAATGTGGACACTGAAGCTTTCTTT. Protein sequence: CSVAPSTGFNVDTEAFF.

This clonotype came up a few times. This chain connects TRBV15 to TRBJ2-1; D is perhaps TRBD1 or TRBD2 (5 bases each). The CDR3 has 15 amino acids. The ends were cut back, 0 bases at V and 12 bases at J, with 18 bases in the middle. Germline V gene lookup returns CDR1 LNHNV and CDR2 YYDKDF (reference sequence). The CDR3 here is CATSRDLRGDEPQFF. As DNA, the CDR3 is TGTGCCACCAGCAGAGATCTCCGAGGGGACGAGCCGCAGTTCTTC.

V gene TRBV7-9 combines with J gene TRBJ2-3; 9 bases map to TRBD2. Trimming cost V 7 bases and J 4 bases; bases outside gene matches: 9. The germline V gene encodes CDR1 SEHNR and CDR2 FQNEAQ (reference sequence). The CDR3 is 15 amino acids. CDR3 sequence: CASTFAGGQSDTQYF. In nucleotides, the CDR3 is TGTGCCAGCACCTTCGCGGGGGGGCAGTCAGATACGCAGTATTTT.

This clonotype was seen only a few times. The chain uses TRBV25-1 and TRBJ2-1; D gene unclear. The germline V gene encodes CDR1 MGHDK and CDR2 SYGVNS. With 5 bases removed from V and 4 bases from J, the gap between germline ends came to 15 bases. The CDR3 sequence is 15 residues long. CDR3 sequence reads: CASSKTKTEYNEQFF. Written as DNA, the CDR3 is TGTGCCAGCAGTAAAACAAAAACAGAGTACAATGAGCAGTTCTTC.

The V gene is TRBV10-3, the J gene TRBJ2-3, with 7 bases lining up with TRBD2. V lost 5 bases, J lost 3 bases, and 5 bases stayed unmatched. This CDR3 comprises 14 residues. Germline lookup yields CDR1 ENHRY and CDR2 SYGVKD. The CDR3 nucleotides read TGTGCCATCAGTCCGGGACTAACGACAGATACGCAGTATTTT. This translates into CAISPGLTTDTQYF.

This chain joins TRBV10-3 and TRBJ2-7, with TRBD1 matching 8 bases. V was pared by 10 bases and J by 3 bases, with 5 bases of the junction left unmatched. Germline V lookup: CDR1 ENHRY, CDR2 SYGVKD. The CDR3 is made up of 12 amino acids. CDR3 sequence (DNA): TGTGCCAGCGGACAGGGTAGCTACGAGCAGTACTTC. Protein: CASGQGSYEQYF.